The sequence of this T cell receptor beta chain was determined in a study of T-cell memory formation after mild COVID-19. Study information: Each donor largely had its own TCR clusters.

This clonotype has only a few counts. This CDR3 region has 14 residues. CDR1 is SEHNR and CDR2 is FQNEAQ in the germline V gene (reference sequence). The junction had 7 bases not matched to a gene; V was cut back by 3 bases and J by 9 bases. Constant-segment primers and 5'RACE yielded cDNA libraries for TCR alpha and TCR beta, each carrying sample barcodes and UMIs. In TCRdb, the 5' RACE reads were re-called with MiXCR into one record per CDR3 protein. The sample consists of roughly 400,000 distinct CDR3 sequences, about 24% of them appearing once. J is TRBJ2-1 and V is TRBV7-9, with 8 bases identical to TRBD2. This TCR came from an adult woman who had mild COVID-19 (a few samples of this study predate the infection). Cell type and time point are not known. The sequenced material came from PBMCs or a T cell subset sorted from them (not recorded which). CDR3 sequence: CASSFSGSLGEQFF. In DNA, the CDR3 is TGTGCCAGCAGCTTCAGCGGGAGCTTAGGTGAGCAGTTCTTC.